This section outlines one TCR beta chain sequence together with its context. The CDR3 totals 16 residues. CDR1 and CDR2 (germline): LGHNT, FRNRAP. With V trimmed by 2 bases and J by 4 bases, 8 bases remained unmatched. These data belong to a study of blood T cell repertoires in COVID-19. Original analysis: Amplified reference gene primers provided the basis for estimating nucleated cell counts. The method was immunoSEQ multiplex PCR; TCRdb's version includes in-frame clones alone and lacks a portion of them. D and trimming come from the DNA, and the V and J calls and clone size come from that table. The table includes roughly 250,000 clones, 70% to 90% detected once.

The rearrangement joins TRBV12-5 to TRBJ2-3; 8 bases are a match to TRBD2. The TCR was taken from a woman aged 30 to 39 who had recovered from COVID-19. What was sequenced was PBMCs or T cells enriched from blood (not recorded which). CDR3 residues: CASGLILAGGADTQYF. The DNA for the CDR3 is TGTGCTAGTGGTTTGATCTTGGCGGGAGGAGCAGATACGCAGTATTTT. The complete variable domain, with remaining parts taken from reference TRBV12-5 and TRBJ2-3, reads DARVTQTPRHKVTEMGQEVTMRCQPILGHNTVFWYRQTMMQGLELLAYFRNRAPLDDSGMPKDRFSAEMPDATLATLKIQPSEPRDSAVYFCASGLILAGGADTQYFGPGTRLTVL.